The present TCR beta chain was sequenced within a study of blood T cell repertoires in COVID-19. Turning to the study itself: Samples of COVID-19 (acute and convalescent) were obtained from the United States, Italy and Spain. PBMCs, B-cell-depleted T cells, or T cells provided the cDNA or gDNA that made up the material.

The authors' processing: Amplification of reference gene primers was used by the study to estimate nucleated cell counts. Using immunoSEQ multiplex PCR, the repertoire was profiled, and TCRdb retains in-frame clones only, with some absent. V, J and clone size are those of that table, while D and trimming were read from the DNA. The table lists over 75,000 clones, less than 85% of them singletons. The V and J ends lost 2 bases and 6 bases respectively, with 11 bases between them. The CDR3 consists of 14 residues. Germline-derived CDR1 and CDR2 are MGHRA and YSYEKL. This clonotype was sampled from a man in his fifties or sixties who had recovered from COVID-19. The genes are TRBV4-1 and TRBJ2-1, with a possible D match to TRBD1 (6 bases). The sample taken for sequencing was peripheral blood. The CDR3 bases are TGCGCCAGCAGCCAATGGGGGCTAGCCAATGAGCAGTTCTTC. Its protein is CASSQWGLANEQFF.